These T cell receptor beta chains were read from a single sample in a study of T cell changes during pregnancy in multiple sclerosis. The data were produced by immunoSEQ multiplex PCR, yet TCRdb's version contains in-frame clones alone and is incomplete. The sample has around 38,000 clones, 75% to 95% seen once; the top ten hold 5% to 6.5%. The sample here was CD8+ T cells from peripheral blood mononuclear cells, taken in the second trimester of pregnancy. These TCRs come from a female donor with multiple sclerosis, enrolled in a pregnancy study. The CDR3 runs from the conserved cysteine through the conserved F or W. The D gene is left open where the match is weak. A clone size is listed for some rows: how often the clone was seen (once, few, many), or a class if it is expanded.

CDR3nt	CDR3aa	d_gene	abundance	j_gene	v_gene
TGTGCCAGCAGCCCCGCGGCAGAAAGCTACGAGCAGTACTTC	CASSPAAESYEQYF	NA	once	TRBJ2-7	TRBV7-6
TGTGCCAGCAGCTTCCTCCAGGGCGCGGCGGCCGGGGAGCTGTTTTTT	CASSFLQGAAAGELFF	NA	NA	TRBJ2-2	TRBV6-6
TGTGCCATCCCTCACCAGACAAGGATTGAAAAACTGTTTTTT	CAIPHQTRIEKLFF	NA	NA	TRBJ1-4	TRBV7-9
TGTGCCAGCAGCTTATGGGGGGAAGAGTCCGGGGAGCTGTTTTTT	CASSLWGEESGELFF	NA	NA	TRBJ2-2	TRBV7-6
TGCGCCAGCAGCTTGGCAGGTTCCACGGAAGCTTTCTTT	CASSLAGSTEAFF	NA	NA	TRBJ1-1	TRBV5-1
TGTGCCAGCAGCGGGGACAGTTACTATGGCTACACCTTC	CASSGDSYYGYTF	TRBD1	NA	TRBJ1-2	TRBV5-5
TGTGCCAGCAGCTCGACTTCGGGGCCCCAGCATTTT	CASSSTSGPQHF	NA	NA	TRBJ1-5	TRBV7-2
TGTGCCAGCAGTTTAAGCTGGTATGGCTACACCTTC	CASSLSWYGYTF	NA	NA	TRBJ1-2	TRBV28
TGCAGCGTTGAGTCAGTTAAGAATTACAATGAGCAGTTCTTC	CSVESVKNYNEQFF	NA	once	TRBJ2-1	TRBV29-1
TGCGCCAGCATGGGACAGGGCATGCCTGAAGCTTTCTTT	CASMGQGMPEAFF	TRBD1	NA	TRBJ1-1	TRBV10-1
TGTGCCAGCAGCTACCTACCCGGGGAGGCGGGCACTGAAGCTTTCTTT	CASSYLPGEAGTEAFF	NA	NA	TRBJ1-1	TRBV27
TGTGCCAGCAGTGAAGTGCAGGATCCCAATGAGCAGTTCTTC	CASSEVQDPNEQFF	NA	NA	TRBJ2-1	TRBV6-1
TGTGCCAGTAGCCCTAGCGGTGAGACCTGGGATCAGCCCCAGCATTTT	CASSPSGETWDQPQHF	NA	NA	TRBJ1-5	TRBV19
TGTGCCAGCAGCCAAGAGGAGGGACGGCTCCAAGAGACCCAGTACTTC	CASSQEEGRLQETQYF	NA	NA	TRBJ2-5	TRBV4-2
TGTGCCAGCAGCTTAGGGGACACCTACAATGAGCAGTTCTTC	CASSLGDTYNEQFF	NA	once	TRBJ2-1	TRBV7-9
TGTGCCAGTAGAACAGGGGGCTTCACTGAAGCTTTCTTT	CASRTGGFTEAFF	TRBD1	NA	TRBJ1-1	TRBV19
TGTGCCAGCAGTTTAAACTCGGGGGGCGAGCAGTTCTTC	CASSLNSGGEQFF	NA	NA	TRBJ2-1	TRBV27
TGTGCCAGCAGTGAAGGGACAGCCTTCCAAGAGACCCAGTACTTC	CASSEGTAFQETQYF	NA	NA	TRBJ2-5	TRBV2
TGCAGCGCCAAAGGGGCGGCCTATGGCTACACCTTC	CSAKGAAYGYTF	NA	once	TRBJ1-2	TRBV29-1
TGTGCCAGCAGCCCAGGGGCAGGGAGTTATCAGCCCCAGCATTTT	CASSPGAGSYQPQHF	NA	NA	TRBJ1-5	TRBV6-1
TGTGCCATCAGTTTAGCGGGAGGGACAAATGAGCAGTTCTTC	CAISLAGGTNEQFF	TRBD2	NA	TRBJ2-1	TRBV10-3
TGCGCCAGCAGCCCCGAGGGTGGGGTGTACGAGACCCAGTACTTC	CASSPEGGVYETQYF	NA	NA	TRBJ2-5	TRBV4-1
TGCGCCAGCAGCTCCATGGGGGGGCCCGGAAACACCATATATTTT	CASSSMGGPGNTIYF	NA	NA	TRBJ1-3	TRBV5-1
TGCGCCAGCAGCCAAACGGAGAGCGGGGGGTACAATGAGCAGTTCTTC	CASSQTESGGYNEQFF	TRBD2	NA	TRBJ2-1	TRBV4-3
TGTGCCGTATTGGGCGATTCAAGCAATCAGCCCCAGCATTTT	CAVLGDSSNQPQHF	NA	NA	TRBJ1-5	TRBV7-9
TGTGCCAGCAGCGAAGGGGTTGCGGCTGGAAACACCATATATTTT	CASSEGVAAGNTIYF	NA	once	TRBJ1-3	TRBV7-6
TGTGCCAGCAGTCTGGAAACTAGTTACGAGCAGTACTTC	CASSLETSYEQYF	NA	NA	TRBJ2-7	TRBV6-5
TGTGCCAGCAGGGGATCAGGGGGCCTCCTCCGGAGCTATGGCTACACCTTC	CASRGSGGLLRSYGYTF	TRBD1	NA	TRBJ1-2	TRBV27
TGTGCCAGCAGCTTAGGGCGGGGCACTAACTACGAGCAGTACTTC	CASSLGRGTNYEQYF	NA	NA	TRBJ2-7	TRBV7-8
TGTGCCAGCAGCGGATCCGGGACAGGGTCCTACGAGCAGTACTTC	CASSGSGTGSYEQYF	TRBD1	NA	TRBJ2-7	TRBV9
TGTGCCAGCAGAGACGGACTCAGGGGTTTCAACCAGCCCCAGCATTTT	CASRDGLRGFNQPQHF	NA	NA	TRBJ1-5	TRBV2
TGCGCCAGCAGCCACGAGAAATATACAGGGGCTTCACCCCTCCACTTT	CASSHEKYTGASPLHF	TRBD1	once	TRBJ1-6	TRBV4-3
TGTGCCAGCAGTGAAGCGGTGGACTGGGGCTATGGCTACACCTTC	CASSEAVDWGYGYTF	NA	NA	TRBJ1-2	TRBV2
TGTGCCAGCAGCGGAGGACTGACAGGAACTAGCACAGATACGCAGTATTTT	CASSGGLTGTSTDTQYF	NA	NA	TRBJ2-3	TRBV9
TGTGCCAGCAGCCAAGAAAGGCGGGGGTATGGCTACACCTTC	CASSQERRGYGYTF	NA	NA	TRBJ1-2	TRBV4-2
TGTGCCAGCAGTCACGGGACTAGCTACGAGCAGTACTTC	CASSHGTSYEQYF	TRBD2	once	TRBJ2-7	TRBV27
TGTGCCAGCAGCCAAGACGGGACTAGCGGGGGCCCCTACGGCACAGATACGCAGTATTTT	CASSQDGTSGGPYGTDTQYF	TRBD2	NA	TRBJ2-3	TRBV4-2
TGTGCCAGCAGTGAAGGGACTAGCGGGGGGGCAGATACGCAGTATTTT	CASSEGTSGGADTQYF	TRBD2	few	TRBJ2-3	TRBV6-4
TGTGCCAGTAGTATCGGGACAGACCTCACTGAAGCTTTCTTT	CASSIGTDLTEAFF	TRBD1	NA	TRBJ1-1	TRBV19
TGTGCCAGCAGCCTTGGTGGGACTTCGAACACTGAAGCTTTCTTT	CASSLGGTSNTEAFF	NA	NA	TRBJ1-1	TRBV21-1
TGTGCCAGCAGCTCAGGGGGTGAGCAGTTCTTC	CASSSGGEQFF	TRBD1	NA	TRBJ2-1	TRBV11-2
TGTGCCAGCAGCTTAGTGGAGGGGGCAATGAACACTGAAGCTTTCTTT	CASSLVEGAMNTEAFF	TRBD1	once	TRBJ1-1	TRBV7-8
TGTGCCAGCAGCTTAGTGTTCCTAGCGGACACCGGGGAGCTGTTTTTT	CASSLVFLADTGELFF	TRBD2	NA	TRBJ2-2	TRBV7-9